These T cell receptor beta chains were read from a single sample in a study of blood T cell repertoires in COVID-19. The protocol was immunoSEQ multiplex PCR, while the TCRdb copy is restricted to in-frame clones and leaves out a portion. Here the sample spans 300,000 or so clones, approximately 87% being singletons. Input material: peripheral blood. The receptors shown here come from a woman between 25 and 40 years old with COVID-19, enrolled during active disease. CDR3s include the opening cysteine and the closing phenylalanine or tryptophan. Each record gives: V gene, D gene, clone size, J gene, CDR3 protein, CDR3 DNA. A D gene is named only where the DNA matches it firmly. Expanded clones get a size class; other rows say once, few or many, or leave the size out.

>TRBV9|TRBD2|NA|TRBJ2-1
CASSPQSGRAAEQFF
TGTGCCAGCAGCCCCCAGAGCGGGAGGGCCGCTGAGCAGTTCTTC
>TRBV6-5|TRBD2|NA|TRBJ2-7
CASSYSSSGGEQYF
TGTGCCAGCAGTTACTCGAGTAGCGGGGGGGAGCAGTACTTC
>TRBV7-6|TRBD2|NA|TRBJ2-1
CASSINLGGMGEQFF
TGTGCCAGCAGCATTAACTTGGGAGGGATGGGGGAGCAGTTCTTC
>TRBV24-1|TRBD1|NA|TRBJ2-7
CATSDRQGSMEQQYF
TGTGCCACCAGTGATAGACAGGGTAGTATGGAGCAGCAGTACTTC
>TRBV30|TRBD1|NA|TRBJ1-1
CAWRGQGNTEAFF
TGTGCCTGGAGGGGACAGGGGAACACTGAAGCTTTCTTT
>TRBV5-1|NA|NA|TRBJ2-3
CASSLGQTSTDTQYF
TGCGCCAGCAGCCTGGGTCAGACTAGCACAGATACGCAGTATTTT
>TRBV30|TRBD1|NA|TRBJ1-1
CAWSRQGNTEAFF
TGTGCCTGGAGTCGACAGGGGAACACTGAAGCTTTCTTT
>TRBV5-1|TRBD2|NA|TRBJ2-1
CASSLDPSGRVLLQFF
TGCGCCAGCAGCTTGGACCCTAGCGGGAGGGTTCTGTTGCAGTTCTTC
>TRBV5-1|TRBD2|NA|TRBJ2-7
CASSLERSGGYEQYF
TGCGCCAGCAGCTTGGAAAGGTCGGGGGGCTACGAGCAGTACTTC
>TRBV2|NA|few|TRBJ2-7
CASGWEQYF
TGTGCCAGCGGCTGGGAGCAGTACTTC